This note documents a single T cell receptor (beta chain) sequence. Its antigen remains undetermined. The sample holds no much larger clone one base away, and base qualities are not on file. The source of the sample is a study of long-term antiretroviral therapy in people with HIV (dated by TCRdb to between 2021 and 2024). A note on the overall study: The earliest samples were collected roughly a decade before the 2015 WHO recommendation for immediate ART, at a time when ART was usually postponed until CD4 counts fell. A retrospective serial study tested whether ART initiation and durable HIV suppression were associated with changes in peripheral blood TRB repertoire composition and diversity. A total of 150 to 200 cryopreserved PBMC samples were contributed to the cohort by 30 adults with confirmed HIV infection, with samples collected serially over a mean of approximately 6 years (range 1-12). Of the 30 or so participants with HIV, approximately twelve were female. No cross-contamination during QIAcube processing was seen in test extractions of a monoclonal T-cell line run alongside a few dozen polyclonal samples.

Inclusion was restricted to participants for whom at least one PBMC sample before ART initiation and at least two post-ART samples were available. All participants with HIV were treated in the United States of America. Before DNA extraction, cryopreserved samples containing about 0.95-10 million PBMC were thawed and washed. At the time of the earliest PBMC sample for each participant with HIV, ages ranged from about 20 to 54 years. PBMC samples were contributed by each participant from 1-4 timepoints before ART initiation and 2-8 timepoints after ART initiation, with a median of 7 samples. For every participant, serial HIV viral load, CD4+ T-cell count, ART history and demographic data were obtained. Using a Qiagen kit on a QIAcube, genomic DNA was extracted from unsorted PBMC, with samples processed in batches of 12. On the study overall, not on this receptor specifically: Owing to limited PBMC availability, only the TCR beta chain was sequenced, without alpha chain pairing. Because pre-ART samples had limited cell numbers, profiling was done on unsorted PBMC rather than on sorted CD4+ and CD8+ T cells. The samples span the years 2004 to 2017, and the ART regimens used at that time may not be as effective as current regimens. ART initiation was associated with a significant increase in TRB diversity, but diversity stayed significantly below transplant donor controls even after long-term ART. HIV repertoires had narrower CDR3 length ranges than controls, and the network structure suggested an antigen-experienced repertoire that shifted only slightly toward naive after ART. Inferences about post-ART repertoire changes were limited because no data were available on ART adherence, viral resistance or therapy changes. At every time point, the repertoire was dominated by expanded TRB clones first identified before ART initiation, although this dominance fluctuated and, in many PLHIV, declined after ART.

The immunoSEQ hsTCRB v3.0 assay was used at survey level resolution to sequence the TRB variable region. A depth of about 40,000-50,000 T-cell genomes per sample was targeted for TRB sequencing. An Illumina MiSeq with a v3 150-cycle kit was used to sequence the pooled TRB libraries. For the original study's pipeline: Analysis of repertoires was carried out in R inside a reproducible Nextflow workflow spanning QC, data transformation and analysis. LymphoSeq2, an R package for exploring AIRR-Seq data, was used to implement the custom analyses. A few samples that yielded fewer than 5000 total TRB sequences were excluded, so that approximately 170 HIV repertoires were analyzed. Among the roughly 190 retained HIV repertoires, some 60 were collected before ART initiation and approximately 130 were collected after ART initiation. Repertoires were downsampled to 5000 TRB nucleotide sequences, and summary statistics were averaged over 100 downsampling iterations. TRB sequences were retained for analysis only if CDR3 regions of at least seven amino acids were present. A Shannon entropy-derived clonality score and the Gini coefficient were used to measure diversity. In the repertoire networks, any two of the top 5000 CDR3 amino acid sequences were connected whenever the two sequences differed by an edit distance of one. For TRB CDR3 amino acid sequences, antigen specificity groups and MHC restriction were predicted with GLIPH2. Known CMV, EBV, HIV or tissue antigen associations were flagged by matching CDR3 amino acid sequences against VDJdb and McPAS-TCR. Pre-ART, post-ART and control groups were compared with Wilcoxon signed-rank tests and Holm-Bonferroni correction. The table comes from immuneACCESS by way of TCRdb, which keeps in-frame sequences with V and J called. Part of the clones is missing from these tables; in studies checked, under half for an unresolved V gene and the rest for unknown reasons. V and J calls and clone size are those listed in that table; D and trimming were worked out from the DNA. The sample records tens of thousands of clones, 80% of which are singletons. Of the sample, 6% to 8% is held by the ten largest clones.

The sequence was obtained from a man in his forties or fifties with HIV. The source was unsorted PBMCs, collected 0.3 years after starting antiretroviral therapy.

The CDR3 loop reads CASLEATSLWNEQFF. The nucleotides read TGTGCCAGCTTGGAAGCGACAAGCCTTTGGAATGAGCAGTTCTTC. The chain couples TRBV6-4 to TRBJ2-1; the D gene assignment is ambiguous. The trim is 8 bases for V and 7 bases for J, with a gap of 21 bases between the germline ends. The germline V gene provides CDR1 MRHNA and CDR2 SNTAGT. Measured from the cysteine to the phenylalanine, the CDR3 is 15 residues long. Only CDR3 DNA is held: 45 bases, read in frame from base 1.